These T cell receptor beta chains were read from a single sample in a study of vaccination and CD4 T cells after COVID-19. Antigen specificity for these receptors is unknown. TCRdb called the PCR reads again in MiXCR, with one record for every CDR3 protein. Here the sample spans about 9,700 distinct CDR3 sequences, 55% to 75% being singletons. The sequenced sample was CD4+ T cells from blood, cultured in vitro. The origin of the receptors is a human donor who had recovered from COVID-19. Each CDR3 is given without its conserved first and last residue. Fields, in order: J gene, V gene, D gene, CDR3 protein. D genes are given only for firm matches.

TRBJ2-3 | TRBV20-1 | TRBD2 | SATPGLETDTQY
TRBJ2-7 | TRBV2 | NA | ASSAQGQTREQY
TRBJ1-5 | TRBV20-1 | TRBD1 | SAIHDRVGSNQPQH
TRBJ2-3 | TRBV27 | NA | ASSLWGAADTQY
TRBJ2-3 | TRBV11-3 | NA | ASSRNRDFSDTQY
TRBJ1-3 | TRBV7-9 | NA | ASSFARTLGNTIY
TRBJ1-2 | TRBV20-1 | NA | SASRGADGYT
TRBJ1-2 | TRBV5-6 | NA | ASSLNLRYGYT
TRBJ2-5 | TRBV6-5 | NA | ASSYSIAGTQY
TRBJ2-2 | TRBV6-2/TRBV6-3 | TRBD1 | ASRREPGQGAPNTGELF
TRBJ1-2 | TRBV10-3 | NA | AISDGEGDGYT
TRBJ1-2 | TRBV5-1 | NA | ASRNETGQSLDYGYT
TRBJ2-1 | TRBV20-1 | TRBD1 | SAKSRGYNEQF
TRBJ1-3 | TRBV15 | NA | ATSRPGQSHSGNTIY
TRBJ1-5 | TRBV28 | NA | ASSLRQIDQPQH
TRBJ1-5 | TRBV20-1 | TRBD1 | SARATGVINQPQH
TRBJ2-4 | TRBV20-1 | NA | SAPDSPGQNIQY
TRBJ2-1 | TRBV7-7 | TRBD1 | ASSLGDRVGSYNEQF
TRBJ1-2 | TRBV29-1 | NA | SVRGFYGYT
TRBJ2-7 | TRBV20-1 | NA | SAGPDYHEQY
TRBJ1-3 | TRBV19 | NA | ASSIRRVRNTIY
TRBJ1-5 | TRBV6-1 | TRBD1 | ASGTAVIGQPQH
TRBJ1-2 | TRBV10-3 | TRBD1 | AIRTDRGSFNYGYT
TRBJ1-2 | TRBV7-2 | TRBD1 | ASSLTGGDYGYT
TRBJ1-2 | TRBV28 | NA | ASSLGQRPNYGYT
TRBJ1-1 | TRBV10-3 | NA | AISDTGFANTEAF
TRBJ1-2 | TRBV19 | TRBD1 | ASPLGWDREADGYT
TRBJ1-5 | TRBV6-1 | NA | ASSEASNQPQH
TRBJ1-1 | TRBV7-2 | NA | ASNPAMNTEAF
TRBJ2-2 | TRBV20-1 | NA | SASNQGPGELF
TRBJ2-3 | TRBV19 | NA | ASSIGWQPSTDTQY
TRBJ1-6 | TRBV20-1 | NA | SAKDGRSSYNSPLH
TRBJ1-2 | TRBV6-1 | TRBD1 | ASSVTRGLVYGYT
TRBJ1-2 | TRBV11-3 | TRBD1 | ASSPLRGQGMRGYT
TRBJ2-5 | TRBV10-1 | TRBD2 | ASSEGTSGGQETQY
TRBJ1-1 | TRBV29-1 | TRBD1 | SVEGTGGANTEAF
TRBJ2-3 | TRBV24-1 | TRBD2 | ATSASGRNFDTQY
TRBJ1-1 | TRBV28 | NA | ASSLPQAGSEAF
TRBJ1-2 | TRBV11-3 | NA | ASQVSYYGYT
TRBJ1-1 | TRBV7-9 | NA | ASSPRGGAEAF
TRBJ1-5 | TRBV19 | NA | ASSAVQGKGDQPQH
TRBJ2-5 | TRBV2 | NA | ASSEGRRQETQY
TRBJ2-2 | TRBV7-3 | NA | ASSPYPRDAGELF
TRBJ2-7 | TRBV6-1 | TRBD1 | ASRGQGQAVEQY
TRBJ2-7 | TRBV5-1 | TRBD1 | ASSLGQGAYEQY